These 4 T cell receptor beta chains came from one sample sequenced in a study of vaccination and CD4 T cells after COVID-19. These receptors lack a known antigen. Researchers used the Oncomine TCR Beta short-read assay to sequence DNA from cultured CD4+ T cells. TCRdb re-called the PCR reads with MiXCR, one entry per CDR3 protein. The sample shows several thousand distinct CDR3 sequences, 65% to 80% of them seen only once. Noted treatment: roughly 10-day PBMC culture with coronavirus spike peptide pools or control peptides (ViraFEST assay). Sequencing was performed on CD4+ T cells from blood, cultured in vitro. The source is a human donor who had recovered from COVID-19.

V gene TRBV6-1 combines with J gene TRBJ2-3, with 7 positions matching TRBD2. Germline trimming cut 7 bases from V and 3 bases from J; bases unmatched to any gene: 13. CDR1 MNHNS and CDR2 SASEGT come from the germline V gene. The CDR3 covers 16 residues. CDR3 sequence (DNA): TGTGCCAGCACCCTAAAGCGGGCTAGCGGAACAGATACGCAGTATTTT. This codes for CASTLKRASGTDTQYF.

This clonotype appeared a few times. The genes are TRBV6-1 and TRBJ1-1, with D uncertain. The germline V gene has CDR1 MNHNS and CDR2 SASEGT. CDR3 size: 14 residues. Trimming pared 7 bases from V and 5 bases from J, leaving 17 bases between. CDR3 sequence: CASTQRPGRTEAFF. CDR3 in DNA: TGTGCCAGCACCCAACGGCCAGGTCGAACTGAAGCTTTCTTT.

V gene TRBV12-5 combines with J gene TRBJ2-3; D possibly corresponds to TRBD1 (5 bases). V was clipped by 0 bases and J by 6 bases, with 7 bases between them. The CDR3 runs to 13 residues. Germline V lookup: CDR1 LGHNT, CDR2 FRNRAP. Written as DNA, the CDR3 is TGTGCTAGTGGTTTGGTGACAGCCGATACGCAGTATTTT. Amino acids: CASGLVTADTQYF.

This chain links TRBV6-2 or TRBV6-3 with TRBJ2-7, with 7 bases that match TRBD1. The V gene's germline CDR1 is MNHEY and CDR2 SVGEGT. V lost 7 bases and J lost 6; bases outside the gene matches: 6. The CDR3 runs to 12 residues. The CDR3 here is CASTRGQVEQYF. The CDR3 DNA reads as TGTGCCAGCACGAGGGGGCAGGTCGAGCAGTACTTC.